These 9 T cell receptor beta chains were sequenced from one sample in a study of human T cells and chemical hapten exposure. TCRdb processed the RACE reads anew with MiXCR; each CDR3 protein has one entry. The sample comprises some 71,000 distinct CDR3 sequences, 9% to 12% of which are singletons, and around 6.8% rests with the top ten. Time point defined: patch test 2, 6 weeks after DPC sensitization. Documented treatment: therapeutic diphenylcyclopropenone sensitization with weekly scalp DPC. The sample in question was whole blood, obtained in connection with sensitization to the hapten diphenylcyclopropenone (DPC). Every receptor here comes from a woman aged 45 to 65 with alopecia areata. Some clones in this sample may be carry-over from other donors' samples.

This clonotype has ten or more counts. This sequence joins TRBV9 and TRBJ2-7, with TRBD1 matching 8 bases. From germline, CDR1 is SGDLS and CDR2 YYNGEE. J lost 3 bases, V lost 2 bases, and 4 bases had no gene match. This CDR3 has 14 amino acids. The CDR3, as DNA: TGTGCCAGCAGCGTCGGGACAGGTGACTACGAGCAGTACTTC. This codes for CASSVGTGDYEQYF.

This clonotype was recorded many times. The chain is built from TRBV29-1 and TRBJ1-2; D not resolved. The CDR3 is 13 residues long. V shed 4 bases and J shed 4 bases, with 13 bases lying between them. Germline loops: CDR1 SQVTM, CDR2 ANQGSEA. As DNA, the CDR3 is TGCAGCGTTGCTTGGGGTAGGGCCTATGGCTACACCTTC. Protein product: CSVAWGRAYGYTF.

This clonotype was counted ten times or more. The chain has TRBV7-2 and TRBJ2-3, with no clear D. Germline assignment: CDR1 SGHTA and CDR2 FQGNSA. V was clipped by 0 bases and J by 2 bases, with 3 bases between them. This CDR3 is built from 13 residues. The CDR3 loop reads CASSLALTDTQYF. The CDR3 bases are TGTGCCAGCAGCTTAGCCCTCACAGATACGCAGTATTTT.

This clonotype occurred many times. The chain links TRBV27 to TRBJ2-2; D might be TRBD1 (5 bases). CDR3 length: 12 amino acids. Germline CDR1 reads MNHEY; CDR2 reads SMNVEV (reference sequence). Between the trimmed V and J ends, which lost 8 bases and 5 bases, there was a span of 9 bases. The CDR3 region has the DNA TGTGCCAGCGGCGCAGGGACCGGGGAGCTGTTTTTT. Translation: CASGAGTGELFF.

Regarding this clonotype: A clone one base away is much larger, so this may be a read error. This chain uses TRBV2 with TRBJ1-1; 9 bases are a match to TRBD1. CDR3 size: 14 residues. Per germline, CDR1 SNHLY and CDR2 FYNNEI. The chain's CDR3 is CASSDGTGLTEVFF. The CDR3 DNA follows: TGTGCCAGCAGTGATGGGACAGGGCTCACTGAAGTTTTCTTT.

This clonotype was recorded at least ten times. The rearrangement uses TRBV7-3 and TRBJ2-1, with D unclear. With 5 bases removed from V and 5 bases from J, the gap between germline ends came to 10 bases. Per the germline V gene, CDR1 is SGHTA and CDR2 is FQGTGA. The CDR3 covers 13 residues. CDR3 sequence reads: CASSLNSNNEQFF. The DNA for the CDR3 is TGTGCCAGCAGCCTCAACTCTAACAATGAGCAGTTCTTC.

This clonotype was detected a few times. The genes are TRBV18 and TRBJ2-4; 10 bases match TRBD1. The CDR3 consists of 16 residues. Germline values: CDR1 KGHSH, CDR2 LQKENI. Trimming removed 2 bases from V and 8 bases from J; junction bases left unmatched: 9. The CDR3 bases are TGTGCCAGCTCACCATCCGGGACAGGGGTAAAATACATTCAGTACTTC. Translated, it gives CASSPSGTGVKYIQYF.

This clonotype was seen many times. V and J are TRBV20-1 and TRBJ2-5; no firm D call. The CDR3 runs to 14 residues. V was clipped by 6 bases and J by 4 bases, with 18 bases between them. Germline V gene data show CDR1 as DFQATT and CDR2 as SNEGSKA (reference sequence). The CDR3 sequence: CSAQHHSRAETQYF. The CDR3 DNA reads TGCAGTGCCCAACACCACTCACGGGCAGAGACCCAGTACTTC.

The sample holds many counts of this clonotype. The chain uses TRBV3-1 and TRBJ1-2, with 7 positions matching TRBD1. The CDR3 covers 14 residues. The V segment lost 0 bases and the J segment 4 bases; nucleotides outside the gene matches: 2. Germline-derived CDR1 and CDR2 are LGHDT and YNNKEL (reference sequence). The CDR3: CASSQDWTGYGYTF. CDR3 nucleotides: TGTGCCAGCAGCCAAGATTGGACAGGCTATGGCTACACCTTC. The whole variable domain, filled in from reference TRBV3-1 and TRBJ1-2, reads DTAVSQTPKYLVTQMGNDKSIKCEQNLGHDTMYWYKQDSKKFLKIMFSYNNKELIINETVPNRFSPKSPDKAHLNLHINSLELGDSAVYFCASSQDWTGYGYTFGSGTRLTVV.